Shown below are 8 T cell receptor beta chains from a single sample sequenced in a study of blood T cell repertoires in COVID-19 (dated by TCRdb to the early 2020s). The library relied on the immunoSEQ multiplex PCR assay. What TCRdb holds here is the immuneACCESS table cut down to in-frame rearrangements. Part of the clones is not present; checked against another copy, under half of the missing clones reflect an unresolved V gene, and the others are unexplained. The sample records about 200,000 clones, 88% of which are singletons. The ten largest clonotypes hold roughly a sixth of the sample. Sequencing was done on a sample of peripheral blood. These receptors originate from a man aged 50 to 60 with COVID-19, enrolled during active disease.

This clone was observed once. V is TRBV6-2 or TRBV6-3 and J is TRBJ1-2; weak D call: TRBD1 (6 bases). The length of the CDR3 is 14 residues. Germline assignment: CDR1 MNHEY and CDR2 SVGEGT. Trimming took 5 bases from V and 1 from J, leaving 11 bases between them. CDR3 amino acids: CASSNRDYNYGYTF. The DNA of the CDR3 is TGTGCCAGCAGTAACAGGGATTATAACTATGGCTACACCTTC.

This clone was observed once. The chain employs TRBV6-6 and TRBJ2-1, with 12 bases aligning to TRBD1. The germline V gene has CDR1 MNHNY and CDR2 SVGAGI (reference sequence). This CDR3 is built from 15 residues. Germline trimming cut 4 bases from V and 7 bases from J; bases unmatched to any gene: 5. This CDR3 is CASSSGGQGANEQFF. The CDR3 bases are TGTGCCAGCAGTTCAGGGGGACAGGGGGCGAATGAGCAGTTCTTC.

The chain uses TRBV10-3 and TRBJ2-1, with 10 positions matching TRBD2. CDR3 length: 15 residues. The germline CDR1 and CDR2 sequences are ENHRY and SYGVKD. J gave up 5 bases and V 4 bases, and 5 bases lay outside the gene matches. This CDR3 reads CAISARTSGHNEQFF. CDR3 nucleotide sequence: TGTGCCATCAGTGCAAGGACTAGCGGCCACAATGAGCAGTTCTTC.

This chain joins TRBV29-1 and TRBJ1-4, with D hard to call. The germline CDR1 and CDR2 sequences are SQVTM and ANQGSEA. V lost 8 bases and J lost 3, with 10 bases in between. CDR3 length: 12 residues. CDR3 region: CSPARANEKLFF. The DNA for the CDR3 is TGCAGCCCCGCGAGGGCTAATGAAAAACTGTTTTTT.

This sequence joins TRBV29-1 and TRBJ2-2, with D possibly matching TRBD1 (6 bases). The CDR3 extends over 14 amino acids. Germline loops: CDR1 SQVTM, CDR2 ANQGSEA. V dropped 4 bases and J dropped 2 bases, with 11 bases sitting between them. The CDR3 sequence is CSVGLGANTGELFF. The CDR3, as DNA: TGCAGCGTTGGTCTGGGGGCAAACACCGGGGAGCTGTTTTTT.

The rearrangement uses TRBV29-1 and TRBJ1-1; TRBD1 is a possible D gene (6 bases). CDR3 size: 12 residues. Trimming took off 6 bases at V and 1 base at J, with 9 bases between the two ends. CDR1 is SQVTM and CDR2 is ANQGSEA in the germline V gene. The CDR3 bases are TGCAGCGTCGACAGGAAGAACACTGAAGCTTTCTTT. This encodes CSVDRKNTEAFF.

This clone was detected only once. The rearrangement joins TRBV6-6 to TRBJ1-2; 9 bases align to TRBD1. The germline gives CDR1 MNHNY, CDR2 SVGAGI (reference sequence). Losses at the gene ends were 2 bases for V and 6 bases for J; bases not matched to a gene: 7. The CDR3 is made up of 15 amino acids. This CDR3 reads CASSYPDRGWDGYTF. In nucleotides, the CDR3 is TGTGCCAGCAGTTACCCTGACAGGGGGTGGGATGGCTACACCTTC.

The V gene is TRBV27, the J gene TRBJ2-1; possible D gene TRBD2, 7 bases. The V and J ends lost 4 bases and 6 bases respectively, with 22 bases between them. The CDR3 consists of 17 residues. Germline V gene lookup returns CDR1 MNHEY and CDR2 SMNVEV (reference sequence). Here the CDR3 DNA reads TGTGCCAGCAGTTCCGTATTGTTGGGAGGGGGTTTCAATGAGCAGTTCTTC. Translating gives CASSSVLLGGGFNEQFF.